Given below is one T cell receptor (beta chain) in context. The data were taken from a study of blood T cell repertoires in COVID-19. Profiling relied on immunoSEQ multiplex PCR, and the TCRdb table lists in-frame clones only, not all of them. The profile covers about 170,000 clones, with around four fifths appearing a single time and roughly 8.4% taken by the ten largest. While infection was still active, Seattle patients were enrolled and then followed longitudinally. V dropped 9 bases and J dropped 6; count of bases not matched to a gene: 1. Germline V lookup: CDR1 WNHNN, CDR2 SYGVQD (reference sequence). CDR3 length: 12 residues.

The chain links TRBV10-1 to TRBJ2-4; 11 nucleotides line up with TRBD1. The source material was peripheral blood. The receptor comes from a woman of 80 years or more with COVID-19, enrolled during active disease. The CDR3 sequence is CARGQGANIQYF. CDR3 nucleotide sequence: TGCGCCAGAGGACAGGGGGCAAACATTCAGTACTTC.